Shown below are 30 T cell receptor beta chains from a single sample sequenced in a study of blood T cell repertoires in COVID-19. Profiled with immunoSEQ multiplex PCR; TCRdb holds only in-frame clones, not every one. This sample has 200,000 to 250,000 clones; 82% occur once, and the top ten carry approximately 3.6%. The specimen was PBMCs or T cells enriched from blood (not recorded which). These receptors originate from a woman aged 60 to 75 who had recovered from COVID-19.

This rearrangement joins TRBV28 to TRBJ2-7; 8 positions agree with TRBD1. Trimming took 5 bases from V and 4 from J; bases not matched to a gene: 25. CDR1 MDHEN and CDR2 SYDVKM come from the germline V gene. CDR3 length equals 20 residues. CDR3 residues: CASSPPRTGKGDGRGYEQYF. The CDR3 nucleotides are TGTGCCAGCAGTCCACCTCGGACAGGGAAGGGGGACGGACGGGGTTACGAGCAGTACTTC.

V and J are TRBV3-1 (or the pseudogene TRBV3-2) and TRBJ1-2; D may be TRBD1 (5 bases). CDR3 length: 17 amino acids. Trimming cost V 4 bases and J 4 bases, with 22 bases left between them. Germline V gene data show CDR1 as LGHDT and CDR2 as YNNKEL (reference sequence). For the CDR3, the DNA is TGTGCCAGCAGCCCCGCCGGGGGGGGTCAAGCGGGCTATGGCTACACCTTC. It is translated as CASSPAGGGQAGYGYTF.

V and J are TRBV9 and TRBJ2-1; TRBD2 aligns across 8 bases. From germline, CDR1 is SGDLS and CDR2 YYNGEE. This CDR3 has 15 residues. V lost 0 bases and J lost 4; bases outside the gene matches: 3. In DNA, the CDR3 is TGTGCCAGCAGCGTAGAACTAGCGGCATACAATGAGCAGTTCTTC. It encodes CASSVELAAYNEQFF. The variable domain in full, with the rest retrieved from reference TRBV9 and TRBJ2-1, is DSGVTQTPKHLITATGQRVTLRCSPRSGDLSVYWYQQSLDQGLQFLIQYYNGEERAKGNILERFSAQQFPDLHSELNLSSLELGDSALYFCASSVELAAYNEQFFGPGTRLTVL.

V usage is TRBV3-1 (or the pseudogene TRBV3-2) and J usage is TRBJ1-3; D call uncertain. Germline CDR1 and CDR2: LGHDT and YNNKEL (reference sequence). Trimming took off 0 bases at V and 7 bases at J, with 13 bases between the two ends. This CDR3 contains 15 residues. CDR3 loop: CASSQDSVGWNTIYF. DNA for the CDR3: TGTGCCAGCAGCCAAGATTCGGTCGGGTGGAACACCATATATTTT.

This clone was seen more than once but under ten times. V and J are TRBV7-9 and TRBJ2-1; D is possibly TRBD1 (5 bases). This CDR3 has 12 amino acids. V gave up 3 bases and J gave up 5 bases, with 5 bases separating them. Per germline, CDR1 SEHNR and CDR2 FQNEAQ (reference sequence). The CDR3, as DNA: TGTGCCAGCAGCTTCAGGGACAATGAGCAGTTCTTC. Encoded protein: CASSFRDNEQFF.

V and J are TRBV20-1 and TRBJ1-2, with 9 bases matching TRBD1. The V and J ends lost 3 bases and 8 bases, in that order; junction bases with no gene match: 13. CDR1 is DFQATT, CDR2 SNEGSKA, per germline (reference sequence). This CDR3 is built from 15 residues. The CDR3 DNA reads as TGCAGTGCTAGTAAGCAGGGACAGGGTTCAAGGGGCTACACCTTC. This translates into CSASKQGQGSRGYTF.

This chain connects TRBV10-2 to TRBJ2-7, with 15 bases matching TRBD2. Germline assignment: CDR1 WSHSY and CDR2 SAAADI. Trimming cost V 4 bases and J 5 bases; bases outside gene matches: 12. CDR3 length: 18 residues. The CDR3 loop reads CASSAGGLAGGRFHEQYF. CDR3 coding DNA: TGCGCCAGCAGTGCGGGAGGACTAGCGGGAGGGAGGTTCCACGAGCAGTACTTC.

V usage is TRBV6-5 and J usage is TRBJ1-2; 10 nucleotides line up with TRBD1. Germline CDR1 and CDR2: MNHEY and SVGAGI. The V segment lost 6 bases and the J segment 4 bases; nucleotides outside the gene matches: 5. CDR3 size: 14 residues. The CDR3 is CASSRDRGFYGYTF. The CDR3 DNA is TGTGCCAGCAGCCGGGACAGGGGTTTCTATGGCTACACCTTC.

This sequence joins TRBV7-8 and TRBJ2-7; TRBD1 is a possible D gene (6 bases). In germline, CDR1 is SGHVS, CDR2 FQNEAQ. With 3 bases removed from V and 7 bases from J, the gap between germline ends came to 13 bases. This CDR3 has 13 amino acids. In DNA, the CDR3 is TGTGCCAGCAGCTTGAACAGGGCAGGGGAGCAGTACTTC. Translating it yields CASSLNRAGEQYF.

This chain uses TRBV6-6 with TRBJ1-1; TRBD1 might be the D (5 bases). The CDR3 has 9 amino acids. Germline-derived CDR1 and CDR2 are MNHNY and SVGAGI (reference sequence). Trimming removed 2 bases from V and 14 bases from J, with 6 bases in between. The chain's CDR3 is CASSYPGFF. As DNA, the CDR3 is TGTGCCAGCAGTTACCCAGGGTTCTTT.

The rearrangement uses TRBV4-3 and TRBJ2-7, with 7 bases aligning to TRBD1. The CDR3 spans 16 residues. The trim removed 0 bases at V and 5 bases at J, leaving 10 bases unmatched. CDR1 and CDR2 from the germline V gene are LGHNA and YSLEER. The CDR3 DNA follows: TGCGCCAGCAGCCAAGATTGGCTGACAGGGAGTCACGAGCAGTACTTC. This translates into CASSQDWLTGSHEQYF.

V and J are TRBV5-1 and TRBJ1-3, with 7 bases fitting TRBD1. V was clipped by 4 bases and J by 0 bases; unmatched bases: 10. The CDR3 has 17 residues. Germline V CDR1 and CDR2: SGHRS, YFSETQ. DNA of the CDR3: TGCGCCAGCAGCCGCGGACAGGCCGGGGGCTCTGGAAACACCATATATTTT. This encodes CASSRGQAGGSGNTIYF. Based on the CDR3 plus reference TRBV5-1 and TRBJ1-3, the full variable domain is KAGVTQTPRYLIKTRGQQVTLSCSPISGHRSVSWYQQTPGQGLQFLFEYFSETQRNKGNFPGRFSGRQFSNSRSEMNVSTLELGDSALYLCASSRGQAGGSGNTIYFGEGSWLTVV.

CDR3 amino acids: CASSPGHNFYNEQFF. CDR3 coding DNA: TGTGCCAGCAGCCCGGGACACAACTTCTACAATGAGCAGTTCTTC. The chain employs TRBV6-5 and TRBJ2-1; the D gene is possibly TRBD1 (6 bases). V lost 6 bases and J lost 3, with 15 bases in between. Per the germline V gene, CDR1 is MNHEY and CDR2 is SVGAGI. This CDR3 region has 15 residues.

This chain uses TRBV6-1 with TRBJ1-1; D remains unclear. This CDR3 is built from 14 residues. Trimming took 0 bases from V and 2 from J, leaving 7 bases between them. CDR1 is MNHNS, CDR2 SASEGT, per germline. CDR3 DNA: TGTGCCAGCAGTGAAGCCGGGAGAAACACTGAAGCTTTCTTT. This encodes CASSEAGRNTEAFF.

This rearrangement joins TRBV7-6 to TRBJ2-3; tentatively, D is TRBD2 (6 bases). Per the germline V gene, CDR1 is SGHVS and CDR2 is FNYEAQ. V lost 5 bases and J 2 bases, leaving 17 bases between the germline ends. The CDR3 has 16 amino acids. CDR3 amino acids: CASSTPGVTYTDTQYF. The CDR3 nucleotides read TGTGCCAGCAGCACCCCGGGAGTTACCTACACAGATACGCAGTATTTT.

The V gene is TRBV6-5, the J gene TRBJ2-7; TRBD1 matches at 7 bases. CDR1 and CDR2 from the germline V gene are MNHEY and SVGAGI. CDR3 length: 14 amino acids. Trimming took 11 bases from V and 2 from J; bases not matched to a gene: 12. This CDR3 reads CAARGDRVTYEQYF. DNA for the CDR3: TGTGCCGCACGAGGGGACAGAGTTACCTACGAGCAGTACTTC.

The V call is TRBV18, the J call TRBJ1-3; perhaps TRBD1 as D (5 bases). The CDR3 loop spans 15 amino acids. Germline CDR1 reads KGHSH; CDR2 reads LQKENI. Trimming removed 1 base at V and 4 bases at J, with 11 bases between. CDR3 DNA: TGTGCCAGCTCACCACGGGAGGGGAACGGAAACACCATATATTTT. This encodes CASSPREGNGNTIYF.

The chain combines TRBV5-1 with TRBJ1-2; D ambiguous. Trimming shortened V by 4 bases and J by 5 bases, and 9 bases separated the two germline ends. The germline CDR1 and CDR2 sequences are SGHRS and YFSETQ. The CDR3 extends over 12 amino acids. CDR3 nucleotide sequence: TGCGCCAGCAGCACCGGGGTTTATGGCTACACCTTC. It yields the protein CASSTGVYGYTF.

The J gene is TRBJ1-1, the V gene TRBV29-1; weak D call: TRBD1 (5 bases). From germline, CDR1 is SQVTM and CDR2 ANQGSEA. The ends were cut back, 7 bases at V and 1 base at J, with 13 bases in the middle. The CDR3 extends over 13 amino acids. CDR3 DNA sequence: TGCAGCGGCCGCGGGACGGAGAACACTGAAGCTTTCTTT. It is translated as CSGRGTENTEAFF. Supplemented by reference TRBV29-1 and TRBJ1-1, the full variable domain reads SAVISQKPSRDICQRGTSLTIQCQVDSQVTMMFWYRQQPGQSLTLIATANQGSEATYESGFVIDKFPISRPNLTFSTLTVSNMSPEDSSIYLCSGRGTENTEAFFGQGTRLTVV.

This chain connects TRBV5-4 to TRBJ2-5; TRBD1 aligns across 7 bases. J was trimmed by 3 bases and V by 3 bases; bases with no gene match: 5. The CDR3 is made up of 14 amino acids. Germline CDR1 is SGHNT and CDR2 is YYREEE (reference sequence). CDR3 residues: CASSSNRGEETQYF. The CDR3, as DNA: TGTGCCAGCAGCTCAAACAGGGGAGAAGAGACCCAGTACTTC.

Here the CDR3 DNA reads TGTGCCAGCAGCCCTGACAGACTCACTGAAGCTTTCTTT. Translation gives CASSPDRLTEAFF. The V call is TRBV11-2, the J call TRBJ1-1; D might be TRBD1 (5 bases). V dropped 5 bases and J dropped 4 bases, with 11 bases sitting between them. The CDR3 loop spans 13 amino acids. The germline V gene encodes CDR1 SGHAT and CDR2 FQNNGV.

Note on this clone: At one end the junction does not follow the germline gene, possibly because of a read error. CDR3 bases: TGCAGTGCTAGATGGGGTGGACTGCCTAATTTT. This codes for CSARWGGLPNF. V usage is TRBV20-1 and J usage is TRBJ1-4; D is ambiguous. This CDR3 contains 11 residues. Germline CDR1 DFQATT, CDR2 SNEGSKA (reference sequence).

The chain recombines TRBV5-1 with TRBJ2-6, with a weak D call TRBD1 (5 bases). The V gene lost 1 base and the J gene lost 4 bases, with 9 bases spanning the gap. Germline CDR1 SGHRS, CDR2 YFSETQ. CDR3 length equals 15 residues. The CDR3, as DNA: TGCGCCAGCAGCTTGAGGGGTGCAGGGGCCAACGTCCTGACTTTC. Protein product: CASSLRGAGANVLTF.

This chain uses TRBV29-1 with TRBJ1-1; weak D call: TRBD1 (5 bases). The CDR3 is 14 residues long. Trimming cost V 1 base and J 0 bases, with 9 bases left between them. CDR1 and CDR2 from the germline V gene are SQVTM and ANQGSEA. CDR3 sequence (DNA): TGCAGCGTTGAAGGGGGGGTCATGAACACTGAAGCTTTCTTT. Translating it yields CSVEGGVMNTEAFF.

CDR3 in amino acids: CASSPTGVSYNEQFF. The CDR3 DNA reads TGCGCCAGCAGTCCTACAGGGGTATCGTACAATGAGCAGTTCTTC. The chain links TRBV4-3 to TRBJ2-1; 7 bases map to TRBD1. CDR1 is LGHNA, CDR2 YSLEER, per germline. The V segment lost 6 bases and the J segment 4 bases; nucleotides outside the gene matches: 9. There are 15 residues in the CDR3.

The V call is TRBV12-5, the J call TRBJ2-3; TRBD1 matches 7 bases. Germline V gene sequence: CDR1 LGHNT, CDR2 FRNRAP. J lost 2 bases, V lost 5 bases, and 4 bases had no gene match. This CDR3 has 14 amino acids. The CDR3 coding sequence is TGTGCTAGTGGTCCAGGGGGTGCCACAGATACGCAGTATTTT. Protein product: CASGPGGATDTQYF.

The chain employs TRBV6-5 and TRBJ2-5, with 7 bases that match TRBD1. Germline trimming cut 6 bases from V and 5 bases from J; bases unmatched to any gene: 3. The CDR3 has 12 amino acids. The germline CDR1 and CDR2 sequences are MNHEY and SVGAGI. The CDR3 loop reads CASRTGLETQYF. As DNA, the CDR3 is TGTGCCAGCAGGACAGGGTTGGAGACCCAGTACTTC.

The J gene is TRBJ2-5, the V gene TRBV7-2, with 10 bases matching TRBD1. With V trimmed by 1 base and J by 4 bases, 6 bases remained unmatched. From germline, CDR1 is SGHTA and CDR2 FQGNSA. This CDR3 is built from 16 residues. In DNA, the CDR3 is TGTGCCAGCAGCTTAGTGGGACAGGGGACTCCAGAGACCCAGTACTTC. Its translation is CASSLVGQGTPETQYF.

The rearrangement uses TRBV19 and TRBJ2-1; the D is unclear. The germline gives CDR1 LNHDA, CDR2 SQIVND (reference sequence). V shed 7 bases and J shed 0 bases, with 10 bases lying between them. The CDR3 extends over 14 amino acids. CDR3: CASTNGYSYNEQFF. The CDR3, as DNA: TGTGCCAGTACGAACGGGTACTCCTACAATGAGCAGTTCTTC.

The V and J genes are TRBV4-3 and TRBJ2-5, with 9 positions matching TRBD2. The V gene end was trimmed by 5 bases and the J gene end by 5 bases; junction bases not matched to a gene: 15. CDR1 and CDR2 (germline): LGHNA, YSLEER. The CDR3 loop spans 17 amino acids. The CDR3 sequence is CASSKVNYPAGGETQYF. For the CDR3, the DNA is TGCGCCAGCAGCAAAGTAAATTACCCGGCGGGGGGGGAGACCCAGTACTTC.